The 32 T cell receptor beta chains below were found in one sample sequenced in a study of blood T cell repertoires in COVID-19. Profiling relied on immunoSEQ multiplex PCR, and the TCRdb table lists in-frame clones only, not all of them. Among around 140,000 clones listed, 75% to 90% were seen once. The sequenced sample consisted of peripheral blood. These receptors all come from a human donor in a cohort sampled during active COVID-19.

This clone was detected only a few times. As DNA, the CDR3 is TGTGCCAGCAGTGAAACTGACAGGGCGGGTCAGCCCCAGCATTTT. Its protein is CASSETDRAGQPQHF. The V and J genes are TRBV2 and TRBJ1-5, with 7 bases aligning to TRBD1. The germline CDR1 and CDR2 sequences are SNHLY and FYNNEI. Trimming at V came to 2 bases and at J to 6 bases, leaving 7 bases not matched to a gene. The CDR3 is 15 residues long.

This chain uses TRBV28 with TRBJ2-2; a weak D match, TRBD2 (7 bases). The CDR3 contains 16 residues. Trimming removed 6 bases at V and 5 bases at J, with 19 bases between. Germline CDR1 MDHEN, CDR2 SYDVKM. CDR3 amino acids: CASSSPRGGTTGELFF. CDR3 DNA sequence: TGTGCCAGCAGCAGTCCTAGGGGGGGGACTACCGGGGAGCTGTTTTTT.

This chain connects TRBV25-1 to TRBJ2-2; D gene unclear. Germline CDR1 and CDR2: MGHDK and SYGVNS. With 9 bases removed from V and 4 bases from J, the gap between germline ends came to 18 bases. The CDR3 loop spans 15 amino acids. CDR3: CASQNGGQTTGELFF. The CDR3 DNA follows: TGTGCCAGTCAGAACGGCGGCCAGACCACCGGGGAGCTGTTTTTT.

The V gene is TRBV29-1, the J gene TRBJ1-1; D may be TRBD1 (5 bases). From germline, CDR1 is SQVTM and CDR2 ANQGSEA. The V end lost 4 bases, the J end lost 5 bases, and 11 bases lay between the germline ends. The CDR3 contains 12 residues. CDR3 DNA: TGCAGCGTTGGGACTCGGGGGACTGAAGCTTTCTTT. It codes for CSVGTRGTEAFF. Together with reference TRBV29-1 and TRBJ1-1, the CDR3 gives the full variable domain: SAVISQKPSRDICQRGTSLTIQCQVDSQVTMMFWYRQQPGQSLTLIATANQGSEATYESGFVIDKFPISRPNLTFSTLTVSNMSPEDSSIYLCSVGTRGTEAFFGQGTRLTVV.

The sample holds a few counts of this clone. The rearrangement links TRBV11-2 to TRBJ1-3, with TRBD1 as a possible D gene (5 bases). The germline gives CDR1 SGHAT, CDR2 FQNNGV. The CDR3 has 15 residues. Trimming stripped 0 bases from V and 4 bases from J, with 10 bases between. The CDR3 DNA sequence: TGTGCCAGCAGCTTAGAGCCAGGGCAAGGAAACACCATATATTTT. Translating gives CASSLEPGQGNTIYF.

V and J are TRBV2 and TRBJ2-1; possible D gene TRBD2, 5 bases. The CDR3 spans 19 residues. Germline V gene data show CDR1 as SNHLY and CDR2 as FYNNEI. V lost 4 bases to trimming and J lost 0 bases, with 22 bases between them. The CDR3 DNA follows: TGTGCCAGCAGTGGACCCCGGGGTTCTTCTATAAGCTCCTACAATGAGCAGTTCTTC. Translating gives CASSGPRGSSISSYNEQFF.

This rearrangement joins TRBV14 to TRBJ2-2, with D tentatively TRBD1 (6 bases). This CDR3 has 17 amino acids. V was clipped by 4 bases and J by 2 bases, with 17 bases between them. Per germline, CDR1 SGHDN and CDR2 FVKESK. The CDR3 region is CASSLTIGQLNTGELFF. CDR3 nucleotide sequence: TGTGCCAGCAGCCTCACCATAGGACAGCTTAACACCGGGGAGCTGTTTTTT.

The rearrangement links TRBV6-5 to TRBJ1-6, with D unclear. The CDR3 contains 13 residues. Trimming left V 7 bases short and J 9 bases short, with 13 bases between. Germline CDR1 is MNHEY and CDR2 is SVGAGI. Written as DNA, the CDR3 is TGTGCCAGCAAAGACGGGGTGGGTTCACCCCTCCACTTT. It yields the protein CASKDGVGSPLHF.

V usage is TRBV11-2 and J usage is TRBJ2-2; no clear D gene. Per germline, CDR1 SGHAT and CDR2 FQNNGV. The CDR3 is made up of 13 amino acids. Trimming took 0 bases from V and 7 from J, leaving 6 bases between them. CDR3 sequence (DNA): TGTGCCAGCAGCTTAGATCGGTACGGGGAGCTGTTTTTT. Protein: CASSLDRYGELFF.

In this sample, this clone turned up once. The V call is TRBV12-3 or TRBV12-4, the J call TRBJ1-5; the match to TRBD1 covers 7 bases. Trimming took 6 bases from V and 2 from J; bases not matched to a gene: 1. CDR3 size: 13 residues. CDR3 in amino acids: CASRGTGNQPQHF. In DNA, the CDR3 is TGTGCCAGCAGAGGGACAGGCAATCAGCCCCAGCATTTT.

Only a few counts were recorded for this clone. The CDR3 DNA follows: TGTGCCAGCACCGAGACAGGCTCGGGAAACACCATATATTTT. Its protein is CASTETGSGNTIYF. The rearrangement joins TRBV2 to TRBJ1-3, with D maybe TRBD1 (6 bases). Per the germline V gene, CDR1 is SNHLY and CDR2 is FYNNEI. The CDR3 length is 14 residues. The ends were cut back, 7 bases at V and 4 bases at J, with 14 bases in the middle.

The genes are TRBV4-2 and TRBJ2-5; 9 bases map to TRBD1. After removal of 1 base from V and 4 bases from J, the junction contained 4 bases not matched to a gene. The CDR3 runs to 15 residues. CDR1 is LGHNA and CDR2 is YNFKEQ in the germline V gene. CDR3 DNA: TGTGCCAGCAGCCAAGGGCCGACAGGGGGAGAGACCCAGTACTTC. This translates into CASSQGPTGGETQYF.

This chain links TRBV7-6 with TRBJ2-7; D possibly corresponds to TRBD2 (6 bases). CDR3 size: 16 residues. Germline assignment: CDR1 SGHVS and CDR2 FNYEAQ. The V end was cut by 1 base, the J end by 6 bases, with 19 bases between. In DNA form, the CDR3 reads TGTGCCAGCAGCTTAGTTTCCGCAGGGACTTGGGGCGAGCAGTACTTC. Translated: CASSLVSAGTWGEQYF.

This rearrangement joins TRBV3-1 (or the pseudogene TRBV3-2) to TRBJ2-1; 9 bases agree with TRBD2. The ends lost 1 base at V and 0 bases at J; junction bases unmatched: 7. The CDR3 is 18 amino acids. CDR1 and CDR2 (germline): LGHDT, YNNKEL (reference sequence). CDR3 coding DNA: TGTGCCAGCAGCCAAGGGGTACTAGCGGGCGGCTCCTACAATGAGCAGTTCTTC. Translated: CASSQGVLAGGSYNEQFF.

CDR3 sequence: CAQAGWTEAFF. In DNA, the CDR3 is TGTGCCCAAGCGGGTTGGACTGAAGCTTTCTTT. The chain links TRBV30 to TRBJ1-1; D ambiguous. CDR3 size: 11 residues. Trimming took off 8 bases at V and 5 bases at J, with 12 bases between the two ends. Germline assignment: CDR1 GTSNPN and CDR2 SVGIG (reference sequence).

V is TRBV28 and J is TRBJ1-5; D is unresolved. V lost 6 bases and J 5 bases, leaving 17 bases between the germline ends. CDR3 length equals 15 residues. Germline V gene data show CDR1 as MDHEN and CDR2 as SYDVKM. The DNA for the CDR3 is TGTGCCAGCAGGCCTCCGGGTCAAGGTTATCAGCCCCAGCATTTT. Translating it yields CASRPPGQGYQPQHF.

This chain connects TRBV7-8 to TRBJ1-2; TRBD1 might be the D (5 bases). The CDR3 has 14 amino acids. In germline, CDR1 is SGHVS, CDR2 FQNEAQ. Trimming cost V 7 bases and J 8 bases, with 20 bases left between them. Here the CDR3 reads CASKGLRSSGGYTF. The CDR3 bases are TGTGCCAGCAAGGGACTTCGATCTTCGGGGGGCTACACCTTC. The full variable domain, its missing parts supplied by reference TRBV7-8 and TRBJ1-2, is GAGVSQSPRYKVAKRGQDVALRCDPISGHVSLFWYQQALGQGPEFLTYFQNEAQLDKSGLPSDRFFAERPEGSVSTLKIQRTQQEDSAVYLCASKGLRSSGGYTFGSGTRLTVV.

The chain employs TRBV27 and TRBJ1-1, with D tentatively TRBD1 (5 bases). Trimming took 5 bases from V and 3 from J, leaving 13 bases between them. From germline, CDR1 is MNHEY and CDR2 SMNVEV (reference sequence). This CDR3 contains 14 residues. The CDR3: CASSRQGRYTEAFF. The DNA for the CDR3 is TGTGCCAGCAGTCGGCAGGGAAGGTACACTGAAGCTTTCTTT.

This clone appeared many times. The rearrangement uses TRBV11-2 and TRBJ2-7; TRBD2 might be the D (6 bases). Per germline, CDR1 SGHAT and CDR2 FQNNGV. Trimming took off 0 bases at V and 7 bases at J, with 16 bases between the two ends. This CDR3 is 15 amino acids long. CDR3 in DNA: TGTGCCAGCAGCTTAGACCGGGACTCTACCCAGGAGCAGTACTTC. Translated, it gives CASSLDRDSTQEQYF.

V is TRBV3-1 (or the pseudogene TRBV3-2) and J is TRBJ2-3, with D tentatively TRBD1 (8 bases). This CDR3 is built from 13 residues. Trimming took off 6 bases at V and 6 bases at J, with 13 bases between the two ends. Germline lookup yields CDR1 LGHDT and CDR2 YNNKEL (reference sequence). CDR3 bases: TGTGCCAGCAGGACAGGGGAGGGGGATACGCAGTATTTT. Its protein is CASRTGEGDTQYF.

The CDR3 loop reads CASSLGQGQETQYF. The CDR3 coding sequence is TGCGCCAGCAGCCTCGGACAGGGTCAAGAGACCCAGTACTTC. V is TRBV5-1 and J is TRBJ2-5; 8 bases are shared with TRBD1. V trimming: 4 bases; J trimming: 2 bases; junction bases outside the gene matches: 4. Germline values: CDR1 SGHRS, CDR2 YFSETQ. The CDR3 extends over 14 amino acids. The whole variable domain, filled in from reference TRBV5-1 and TRBJ2-5, reads KAGVTQTPRYLIKTRGQQVTLSCSPISGHRSVSWYQQTPGQGLQFLFEYFSETQRNKGNFPGRFSGRQFSNSRSEMNVSTLELGDSALYLCASSLGQGQETQYFGPGTRLLVL.

CDR3 amino acids: CASSIGGQPYQPQHF. In DNA form, the CDR3 reads TGTGCCAGTAGTATAGGGGGACAGCCGTATCAGCCCCAGCATTTT. The rearrangement joins TRBV19 to TRBJ1-5; 7 bases agree with TRBD1. Germline values: CDR1 LNHDA, CDR2 SQIVND (reference sequence). This CDR3 has 15 residues. Trimming at V came to 1 base and at J to 5 bases, leaving 5 bases not matched to a gene. The full variable domain, rest sourced from reference TRBV19 and TRBJ1-5, is DGGITQSPKYLFRKEGQNVTLSCEQNLNHDAMYWYRQDPGQGLRLIYYSQIVNDFQKGDIAEGYSVSREKKESFPLTVTSAQKNPTAFYLCASSIGGQPYQPQHFGDGTRLSIL.

J is TRBJ2-1 and V is TRBV24-1; TRBD2 aligns across 9 bases. This CDR3 contains 16 residues. The trim removed 3 bases at V and 5 bases at J, leaving 7 bases unmatched. Germline-derived CDR1 and CDR2 are KGHDR and SFDVKD. DNA for the CDR3: TGTGCCACCAGTGATCCCGTAGCGGGGGTGAACAATGAGCAGTTCTTC. Translating it yields CATSDPVAGVNNEQFF.

Regarding this clone: Within the sample, other DNA sequences also encode this same CDR3. V usage is TRBV18 and J usage is TRBJ1-1; no clear D. V was pared by 1 base and J by 1 base, with 4 bases between. This CDR3 has 13 residues. Germline V gene data show CDR1 as KGHSH and CDR2 as LQKENI. CDR3 sequence (DNA): TGTGCCAGCTCACCACATAAGAACACTGAAGCTTTCTTT. This translates into CASSPHKNTEAFF. Combining the CDR3 with reference TRBV18 and TRBJ1-1 gives the whole variable domain NAGVMQNPRHLVRRRGQEARLRCSPMKGHSHVYWYRQLPEEGLKFMVYLQKENIIDESGMPKERFSAEFPKEGPSILRIQQVVRGDSAAYFCASSPHKNTEAFFGQGTRLTVV.

This chain's CDR3 is CASSSPGTGGPYEQYF. CDR3 bases: TGCGCCAGCAGCTCCCCCGGGACAGGGGGCCCCTACGAGCAGTACTTC. The chain uses TRBV5-1 and TRBJ2-7, with 12 bases aligning to TRBD1. This CDR3 is built from 16 residues. V gave up 3 bases and J gave up 2 bases; unmatched junction bases: 6. Germline CDR1 reads SGHRS; CDR2 reads YFSETQ.

The V call is TRBV5-1, the J call TRBJ1-1, with a weak D call TRBD1 (5 bases). The CDR3 totals 17 residues. Trimming cost V 5 bases and J 1 base, with 21 bases left between them. Germline V lookup: CDR1 SGHRS, CDR2 YFSETQ. CDR3 in DNA: TGCGCCAGCAGGGGGATTTTGCAGGGTACCCCGAACACTGAAGCTTTCTTT. Translating it yields CASRGILQGTPNTEAFF.

The gene calls are TRBV7-9 and TRBJ2-1; a weak D match, TRBD1 (8 bases). The germline V gene has CDR1 SEHNR and CDR2 FQNEAQ (reference sequence). The length of the CDR3 is 15 residues. Trimming shortened V by 5 bases and J by 3 bases, and 14 bases separated the two germline ends. This chain's CDR3 is CASSRQGRDYNEQFF. CDR3 DNA: TGTGCCAGCAGCAGACAGGGGAGGGACTACAATGAGCAGTTCTTC.

The chain carries TRBV2 and TRBJ2-3; D uncertain. The germline V gene has CDR1 SNHLY and CDR2 FYNNEI. The length of the CDR3 is 11 residues. The CDR3, as DNA: TGTGCGAGCCGACTTCTAGTTACGCAGTATTTT. It encodes CASRLLVTQYF.

V gene TRBV10-3 combines with J gene TRBJ2-6; the match to TRBD2 covers 9 bases. CDR3 length equals 16 residues. Trimming took 10 bases from V and 1 from J; bases not matched to a gene: 8. Germline values: CDR1 ENHRY, CDR2 SYGVKD. The CDR3 sequence: CATQAGGTSGANVLTF. CDR3 DNA sequence: TGTGCCACCCAAGCGGGGGGCACATCTGGGGCCAACGTCCTGACTTTC.

This chain connects TRBV3-1 (or the pseudogene TRBV3-2) to TRBJ1-2; 12 bases fit TRBD1. Germline-derived CDR1 and CDR2 are LGHDT and YNNKEL (reference sequence). This CDR3 has 18 amino acids. After removal of 0 bases from V and 6 bases from J, the junction contained 11 bases not matched to a gene. The CDR3 DNA sequence: TGTGCCAGCAGCCAAGATTGGGGGACAGGGGGCTTGAGAAATGGCTACACCTTC. Protein product: CASSQDWGTGGLRNGYTF.

V and J are TRBV30 and TRBJ2-3; a possible D gene is TRBD2 (5 bases). Trimming stripped 1 base from V and 0 bases from J, with 8 bases between. The CDR3 runs to 14 residues. CDR1 and CDR2 from the germline V gene are GTSNPN and SVGIG (reference sequence). The CDR3 sequence: CAWSELVSTDTQYF. For the CDR3, the DNA is TGTGCCTGGAGTGAACTAGTTAGCACAGATACGCAGTATTTT.

Written as DNA, the CDR3 is TGTGCCAGCAGTGAAACGGGCATAGCGGGGAGGTACGAGCAGTACTTC. Its translation is CASSETGIAGRYEQYF. The chain joins TRBV2 to TRBJ2-7; 8 nucleotides agree with TRBD2. The CDR3 covers 16 residues. The ends lost 2 bases at V and 4 bases at J; junction bases unmatched: 10. Germline lookup yields CDR1 SNHLY and CDR2 FYNNEI.